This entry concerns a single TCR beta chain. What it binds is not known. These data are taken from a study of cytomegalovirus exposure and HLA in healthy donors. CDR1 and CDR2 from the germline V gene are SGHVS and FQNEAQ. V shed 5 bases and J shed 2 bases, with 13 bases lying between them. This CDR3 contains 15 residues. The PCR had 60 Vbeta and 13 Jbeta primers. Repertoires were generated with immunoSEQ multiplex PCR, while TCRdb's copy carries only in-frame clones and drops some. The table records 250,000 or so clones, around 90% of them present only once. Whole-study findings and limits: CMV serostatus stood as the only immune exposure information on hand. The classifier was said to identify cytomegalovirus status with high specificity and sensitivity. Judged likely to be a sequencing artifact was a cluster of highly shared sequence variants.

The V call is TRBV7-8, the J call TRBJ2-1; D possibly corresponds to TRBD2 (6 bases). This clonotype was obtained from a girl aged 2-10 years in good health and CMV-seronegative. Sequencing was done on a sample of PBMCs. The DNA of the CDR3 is TGTGCCAGCAGCAGCTGGGACTTCGCCTACAATGAGCAGTTCTTC. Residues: CASSSWDFAYNEQFF.